The next 20 T cell receptor beta chains were all read from a single sample in a study of blood T cell repertoires in COVID-19. Using immunoSEQ multiplex PCR, the repertoire was profiled, and TCRdb retains in-frame clones only, with some absent. The sample has 240,000 or so clones, approximately 82% seen once. Sequencing used peripheral blood. The receptors were sampled from a man younger than 40 who had recovered from COVID-19.

The chain links TRBV19 to TRBJ2-2, with D unclear. Trimming took off 9 bases at V and 0 bases at J, with 11 bases between the two ends. Germline values: CDR1 LNHDA, CDR2 SQIVND (reference sequence). The CDR3 has 14 residues. CDR3: CASKLLANTGELFF. In DNA form, the CDR3 reads TGTGCCAGCAAACTACTGGCGAACACCGGGGAGCTGTTTTTT.

About this clone: Other DNA sequences within the sample encode an identical CDR3. The chain joins TRBV12-3 or TRBV12-4 to TRBJ1-1, with D unclear. The CDR3 loop spans 13 amino acids. Trimming removed 3 bases at V and 2 bases at J, with 7 bases between. For the CDR3, the DNA is TGTGCCAGCAGTTTGAGGGAAAACACTGAAGCTTTCTTT. Its translation: CASSLRENTEAFF.

The chain joins TRBV6-5 to TRBJ1-4, with 8 positions matching TRBD1. J gave up 6 bases and V 6 bases, and 6 bases lay outside the gene matches. Germline V gene sequence: CDR1 MNHEY, CDR2 SVGAGI. The CDR3 runs to 14 residues. CDR3 protein: CASRARGRDEKLFF. The CDR3 DNA is TGTGCCAGCAGAGCCAGGGGGCGCGATGAAAAACTGTTTTTT.

This chain uses TRBV19 with TRBJ1-2, with a possible D match to TRBD1 (6 bases). Germline CDR1 and CDR2: LNHDA and SQIVND (reference sequence). Trimming stripped 6 bases from V and 6 bases from J, with 14 bases between. The CDR3 is 13 amino acids. This chain's CDR3 is CASSPLGQNGYTF. In nucleotides, the CDR3 is TGTGCCAGTAGCCCCCTAGGACAGAATGGCTACACCTTC.

The CDR3 loop reads CASSHRQGDNEQFF. In nucleotides, the CDR3 is TGCGCCAGCAGCCACCGACAGGGCGATAATGAGCAGTTCTTC. V and J are TRBV5-1 and TRBJ2-1, with TRBD1 matching over 7 bases. The V and J ends lost 4 bases and 7 bases, in that order; junction bases with no gene match: 8. The CDR3 has 14 residues. Germline V gene data show CDR1 as SGHRS and CDR2 as YFSETQ. The full variable domain, completed using reference TRBV5-1 and TRBJ2-1, is KAGVTQTPRYLIKTRGQQVTLSCSPISGHRSVSWYQQTPGQGLQFLFEYFSETQRNKGNFPGRFSGRQFSNSRSEMNVSTLELGDSALYLCASSHRQGDNEQFFGPGTRLTVL.

The chain uses TRBV2 and TRBJ1-1, with unresolved D. Germline V lookup: CDR1 SNHLY, CDR2 FYNNEI. The CDR3 sequence is 15 residues long. V was clipped by 6 bases and J by 3 bases, with 17 bases between them. This CDR3 reads CASRALRAMYTEAFF. The CDR3 region has the DNA TGTGCCAGCAGGGCTCTGAGGGCCATGTACACTGAAGCTTTCTTT.

The chain recombines TRBV5-4 with TRBJ2-5; 12 bases align to TRBD2. Germline lookup yields CDR1 SGHNT and CDR2 YYREEE (reference sequence). The V and J ends lost 1 base and 1 base, in that order; junction bases with no gene match: 5. The CDR3 consists of 17 residues. The CDR3 protein is CASSLKTSGGRQETQYF. The CDR3 DNA sequence: TGTGCCAGCAGCTTGAAGACTAGCGGGGGACGCCAAGAGACCCAGTACTTC. Full variable domain (remainder filled in from reference TRBV5-4 and TRBJ2-5): ETGVTQSPTHLIKTRGQQVTLRCSSQSGHNTVSWYQQALGQGPQFIFQYYREEENGRGNFPPRFSGLQFPNYSSELNVNALELDDSALYLCASSLKTSGGRQETQYFGPGTRLLVL.

The chain joins TRBV7-9 to TRBJ2-5; 8 nucleotides match TRBD2. The germline V gene encodes CDR1 SEHNR and CDR2 FQNEAQ (reference sequence). The CDR3 length is 13 residues. The J segment lost 5 bases and the V segment lost 2 bases, leaving 1 base of the junction unmatched. CDR3 region: CASSLPGGETQYF. The CDR3 coding sequence is TGTGCCAGCAGCTTACCGGGAGGGGAGACCCAGTACTTC.

The rearrangement uses TRBV4-1 and TRBJ2-2; D is possibly TRBD2 (6 bases). Trimming stripped 2 bases from V and 6 bases from J, with 16 bases between. Germline CDR1 MGHRA, CDR2 YSYEKL. CDR3 size: 16 residues. The CDR3 loop reads CASSQPVGGAAGELFF. DNA for the CDR3: TGCGCCAGCAGCCAACCTGTCGGAGGGGCAGCCGGGGAGCTGTTTTTT.

The chain carries TRBV5-1 and TRBJ2-1; 7 nucleotides line up with TRBD2. V shed 0 bases and J 4 bases; nucleotides not matched to a gene: 13. This CDR3 is 18 amino acids long. CDR1 SGHRS and CDR2 YFSETQ come from the germline V gene. This CDR3 is CASSLAPRPAGVYNEQFF. CDR3 bases: TGCGCCAGCAGCTTGGCCCCCCGGCCGGCGGGGGTGTACAATGAGCAGTTCTTC.

The DNA for the CDR3 is TGTGCCAGCAGCGTGGGGACAGGCGGTGAAAAACTGTTTTTT. It translates to CASSVGTGGEKLFF. The chain employs TRBV9 and TRBJ1-4; TRBD1 aligns across 8 bases. The ends lost 2 bases at V and 7 bases at J; junction bases unmatched: 4. This CDR3 contains 14 residues. Per germline, CDR1 SGDLS and CDR2 YYNGEE.

This clone was observed a few times. The chain combines TRBV10-3 with TRBJ1-2, with a tentative D call TRBD1 (5 bases). Germline assignment: CDR1 ENHRY and CDR2 SYGVKD. The CDR3 is 12 amino acids. Between the trimmed V and J ends, which lost 3 bases and 7 bases, there was a span of 9 bases. CDR3 region: CAISDSGGGYTF. CDR3 coding DNA: TGTGCCATCAGTGATTCGGGGGGTGGCTACACCTTC.

The rearrangement links TRBV6-5 to TRBJ2-4; possibly TRBD1 for D (5 bases). There are 16 residues in the CDR3. Trimming took 0 bases from V and 1 from J, leaving 10 bases between them. Looked up from germline, CDR1 is MNHEY and CDR2 is SVGAGI. CDR3 DNA: TGTGCCAGCAGTTACTCGAACAGGATGGCCAAAAACATTCAGTACTTC. Translating it yields CASSYSNRMAKNIQYF.

The V and J genes are TRBV23-1 and TRBJ1-1, with 9 bases that match TRBD1. TRBV23-1 is labeled an ORF, and its function is uncertain. V lost 9 bases to trimming and J lost 2 bases; unmatched junction nucleotides: 13. The CDR3 is 16 amino acids. CDR3 bases: TGCGCCAGTTTCAACAGGGGGCCTCGGCTAAACACTGAAGCTTTCTTT. It translates to CASFNRGPRLNTEAFF.

CDR3 amino acids: CASSDREGETQYF. The CDR3 DNA sequence: TGTGCCAGCAGCGACAGGGAAGGGGAGACCCAGTACTTC. This chain uses TRBV27 with TRBJ2-5; TRBD1 matches at 7 bases. This CDR3 comprises 13 residues. V shed 6 bases and J 5 bases; nucleotides not matched to a gene: 6. CDR1 is MNHEY, CDR2 SMNVEV, per germline (reference sequence).

For this clone: The sample holds other DNA sequences that translate to the same CDR3. This chain links TRBV28 with TRBJ2-3; D not certain. Trimming removed 2 bases at V and 2 bases at J, with 2 bases between. This CDR3 contains 12 residues. The germline V gene encodes CDR1 MDHEN and CDR2 SYDVKM. CDR3 nucleotide sequence: TGTGCCAGCAGTTTACTCACAGATACGCAGTATTTT. Amino acids: CASSLLTDTQYF.

The chain is built from TRBV4-1 and TRBJ2-7; D is unclear. Looked up from germline, CDR1 is MGHRA and CDR2 is YSYEKL. The CDR3 totals 12 residues. The germline V and J ends were trimmed by 6 bases and 6 bases, with 12 bases remaining between them. The CDR3 region has the DNA TGCGCCAGCAGTCCAGACCGCGGCGAGCAGTACTTC. This translates into CASSPDRGEQYF.

The V call is TRBV7-8, the J call TRBJ2-3, with 8 bases fitting TRBD2. Germline assignment: CDR1 SGHVS and CDR2 FQNEAQ. This CDR3 is built from 17 residues. Trimming removed 0 bases from V and 6 bases from J; junction bases left unmatched: 11. CDR3 loop: CASSLAGGGPLLDTQYF. The DNA for the CDR3 is TGTGCCAGCAGCTTAGCTGGCGGGGGGCCGCTATTGGATACGCAGTATTTT. Complete variable domain (other parts from reference TRBV7-8 and TRBJ2-3): GAGVSQSPRYKVAKRGQDVALRCDPISGHVSLFWYQQALGQGPEFLTYFQNEAQLDKSGLPSDRFFAERPEGSVSTLKIQRTQQEDSAVYLCASSLAGGGPLLDTQYFGPGTRLTVL.

The chain uses TRBV28 and TRBJ1-6, with D possibly being TRBD1 (6 bases). This CDR3 is built from 21 residues. V lost 1 base, J lost 0 bases, and 22 bases lay in between. The germline gives CDR1 MDHEN, CDR2 SYDVKM. CDR3 amino acids: CASSLFDARGGGISYNSPLHF. Written as DNA, the CDR3 is TGTGCCAGCAGTTTATTTGACGCTAGGGGAGGGGGGATCTCCTATAATTCACCCCTCCACTTT.

The chain uses TRBV19 and TRBJ2-4; 7 positions match TRBD1. The CDR3 spans 19 residues. CDR1 is LNHDA, CDR2 SQIVND, per germline (reference sequence). J gave up 0 bases and V 4 bases, and 15 bases lay outside the gene matches. The CDR3 here is CASSKRGPGQSLAKNIQYF. In DNA form, the CDR3 reads TGTGCCAGTAGTAAACGCGGGCCGGGACAGTCTTTAGCCAAAAACATTCAGTACTTC.